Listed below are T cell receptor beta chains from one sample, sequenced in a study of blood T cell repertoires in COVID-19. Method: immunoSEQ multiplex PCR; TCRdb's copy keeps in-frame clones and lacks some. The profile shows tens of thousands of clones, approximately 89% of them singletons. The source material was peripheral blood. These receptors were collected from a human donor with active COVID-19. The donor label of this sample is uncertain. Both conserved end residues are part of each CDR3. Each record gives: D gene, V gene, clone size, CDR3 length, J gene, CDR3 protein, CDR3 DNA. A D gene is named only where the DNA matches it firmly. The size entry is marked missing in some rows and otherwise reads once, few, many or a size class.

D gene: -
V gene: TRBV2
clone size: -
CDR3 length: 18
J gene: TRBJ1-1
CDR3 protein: CASRGGMTVQPLNTEAFF
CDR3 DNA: TGTGCCAGCAGAGGGGGAATGACAGTTCAACCACTGAACACTGAAGCTTTCTTT

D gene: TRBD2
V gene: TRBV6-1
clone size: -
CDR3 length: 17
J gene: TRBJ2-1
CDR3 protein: CASSEILSGAPTDEQFF
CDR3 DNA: TGTGCCAGCAGTGAAATCCTTAGCGGGGCCCCGACGGATGAGCAGTTCTTC

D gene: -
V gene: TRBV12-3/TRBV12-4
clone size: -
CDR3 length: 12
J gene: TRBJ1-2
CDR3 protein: CASITLSGGYTF
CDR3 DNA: TGTGCCAGCATCACTTTAAGTGGTGGCTACACCTTC

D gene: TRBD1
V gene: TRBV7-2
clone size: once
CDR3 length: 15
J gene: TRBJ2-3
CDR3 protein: CASSLVTGSTDTQYF
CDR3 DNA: TGTGCCAGCAGCTTAGTGACAGGGAGCACAGATACGCAGTATTTT

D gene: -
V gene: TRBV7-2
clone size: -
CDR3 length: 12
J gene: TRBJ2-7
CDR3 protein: CASTRVFDEQYF
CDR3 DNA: TGTGCCAGCACCAGGGTGTTTGACGAGCAGTACTTC

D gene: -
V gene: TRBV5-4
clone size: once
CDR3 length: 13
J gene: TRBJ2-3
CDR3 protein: CASSFRRMDTQYF
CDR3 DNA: TGTGCCAGCAGCTTTAGGAGGATGGATACGCAGTATTTT

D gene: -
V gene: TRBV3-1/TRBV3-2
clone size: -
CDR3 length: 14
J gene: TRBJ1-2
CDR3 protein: CASSQAGRSDGYTF
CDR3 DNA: TGTGCCAGCAGCCAAGCAGGTCGGTCGGATGGCTACACCTTC

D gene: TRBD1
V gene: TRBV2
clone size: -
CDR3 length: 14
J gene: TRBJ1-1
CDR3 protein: CASIPTGGDTEAFF
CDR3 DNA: TGTGCCAGCATTCCGACAGGGGGGGACACTGAAGCTTTCTTT

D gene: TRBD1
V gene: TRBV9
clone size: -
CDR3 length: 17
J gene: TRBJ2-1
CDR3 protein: CASSVDPGQVQGNEQFF
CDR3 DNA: TGTGCCAGCAGCGTAGATCCGGGACAGGTCCAGGGGAATGAGCAGTTCTTC

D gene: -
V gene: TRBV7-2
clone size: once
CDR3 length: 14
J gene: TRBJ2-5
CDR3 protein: CASSLDGQQETQYF
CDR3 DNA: TGTGCCAGCAGCTTAGATGGACAGCAAGAGACCCAGTACTTC

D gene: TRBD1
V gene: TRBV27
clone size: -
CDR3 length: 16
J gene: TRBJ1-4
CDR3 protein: CASREGAASPNEKLFF
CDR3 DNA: TGTGCCAGCCGGGAGGGGGCGGCATCTCCAAATGAAAAACTGTTTTTT

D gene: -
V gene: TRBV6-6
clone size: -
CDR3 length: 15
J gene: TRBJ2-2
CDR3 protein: CASSYVGQVTGELFF
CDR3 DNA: TGTGCCAGCAGTTACGTGGGACAAGTCACCGGGGAGCTGTTTTTT

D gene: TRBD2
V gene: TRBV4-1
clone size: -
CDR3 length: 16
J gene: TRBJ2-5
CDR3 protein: CASSQVGRGGRETQYF
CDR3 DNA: TGCGCCAGCAGCCAAGTCGGGCGGGGGGGAAGAGAGACCCAGTACTTC

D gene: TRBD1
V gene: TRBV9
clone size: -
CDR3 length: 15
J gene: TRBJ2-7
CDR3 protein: CASSVVMDRTYEQYF
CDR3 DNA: TGTGCCAGCAGCGTAGTTATGGACAGGACCTACGAGCAGTACTTC

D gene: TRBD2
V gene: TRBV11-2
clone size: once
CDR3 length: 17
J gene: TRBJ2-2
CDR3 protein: CASSFLAGAPPPGELFF
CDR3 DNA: TGTGCCAGCAGCTTCTTAGCGGGGGCCCCGCCACCGGGGGAGCTGTTTTTT

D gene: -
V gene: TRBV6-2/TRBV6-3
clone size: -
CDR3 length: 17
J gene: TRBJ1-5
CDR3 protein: CASSYLQVSLSNQPQHF
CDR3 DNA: TGTGCCAGCAGTTATCTCCAGGTGAGCCTTAGCAATCAGCCCCAGCATTTT

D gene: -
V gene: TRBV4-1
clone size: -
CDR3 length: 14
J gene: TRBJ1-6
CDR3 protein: CASSQAMVRSPLHF
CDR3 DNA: TGCGCCAGCAGCCAAGCGATGGTCAGGTCACCCCTCCACTTT

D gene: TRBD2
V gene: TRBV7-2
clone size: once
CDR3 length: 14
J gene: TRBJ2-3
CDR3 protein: CASDIAGGTDTQYF
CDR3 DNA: TGTGCCAGCGATATAGCGGGAGGCACAGATACGCAGTATTTT

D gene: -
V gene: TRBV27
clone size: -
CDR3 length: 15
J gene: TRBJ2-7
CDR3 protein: CASSFRGAKSYEQYF
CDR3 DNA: TGTGCCAGCAGTTTCCGGGGGGCCAAGTCCTACGAGCAGTACTTC

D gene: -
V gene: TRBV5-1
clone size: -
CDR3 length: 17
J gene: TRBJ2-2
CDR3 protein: CASSRHTGTSNTGELFF
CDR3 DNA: TGCGCCAGCAGTCGCCATACCGGGACATCGAACACCGGGGAGCTGTTTTTT

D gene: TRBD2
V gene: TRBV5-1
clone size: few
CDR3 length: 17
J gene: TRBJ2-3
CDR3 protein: CASSFGTSGGWGDTQYF
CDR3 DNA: TGCGCCAGCAGCTTCGGGACTAGCGGGGGTTGGGGAGATACGCAGTATTTT

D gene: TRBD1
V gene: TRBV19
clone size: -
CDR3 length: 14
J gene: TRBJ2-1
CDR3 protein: CASSIRWQGDEQFF
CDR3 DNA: TGTGCCAGTAGTATAAGATGGCAGGGGGATGAGCAGTTCTTC

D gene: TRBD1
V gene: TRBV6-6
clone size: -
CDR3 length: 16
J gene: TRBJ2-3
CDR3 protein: CASSPQPGQGALTQYF
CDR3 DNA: TGTGCCAGCAGCCCCCAACCGGGACAGGGGGCCTTAACGCAGTATTTT

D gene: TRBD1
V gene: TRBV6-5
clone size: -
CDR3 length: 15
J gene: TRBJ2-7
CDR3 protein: CASSYTGVRLVEQYF
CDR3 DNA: TGTGCCAGCAGTTATACAGGGGTGAGGCTCGTCGAGCAGTACTTC

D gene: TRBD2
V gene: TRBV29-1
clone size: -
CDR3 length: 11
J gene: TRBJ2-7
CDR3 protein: CSAGEGYEQYF
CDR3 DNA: TGCAGCGCCGGGGAGGGCTACGAGCAGTACTTC

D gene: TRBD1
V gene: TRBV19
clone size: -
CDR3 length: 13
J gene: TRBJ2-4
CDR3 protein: CASSDRGQNIQYF
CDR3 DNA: TGTGCCAGTAGTGACAGGGGACAAAACATTCAGTACTTC

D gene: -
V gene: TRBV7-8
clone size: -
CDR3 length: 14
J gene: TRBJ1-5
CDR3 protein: CASSLFEVNQPQHF
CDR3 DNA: TGTGCCAGCAGCTTGTTTGAGGTCAATCAGCCCCAGCATTTT

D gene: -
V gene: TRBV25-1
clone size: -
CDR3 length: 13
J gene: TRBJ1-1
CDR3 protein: CASSGAFGAEAFF
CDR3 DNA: TGTGCCAGCAGTGGGGCATTCGGGGCTGAAGCTTTCTTT